This T cell receptor beta chain was identified during a study of T cell changes during pregnancy in multiple sclerosis. The sample holds a few counts of this clone. V lost 5 bases and J lost 7, with 9 bases in between. CDR1 is MGHDK and CDR2 is SYGVNS in the germline V gene. The CDR3 length is 11 residues. Here immunoSEQ multiplex PCR was the method, and the copy in TCRdb shows in-frame clones only, minus some. The sample records 25,000 to 35,000 clones, 89% being singletons. The origin of this receptor is a female donor with multiple sclerosis, enrolled in a pregnancy study. The chain is built from TRBV25-1 and TRBJ2-7, with a tentative D call TRBD1 (5 bases). This specimen was CD8+ T cells from peripheral blood mononuclear cells, taken in the first trimester of pregnancy. The CDR3 nucleotides are TGTGCCAGCAGTCCAGGGCAAGAGCAGTACTTC. It encodes CASSPGQEQYF.